This paragraph reports one T cell receptor (beta chain). Its target is not known. Libraries were prepared by immunoSEQ multiplex PCR; TCRdb keeps only in-frame clonotypes and omits some of them. Of tens of thousands of clones listed, less than 85% are singletons. The CDR3 loop spans 15 amino acids. Germline V lookup: CDR1 SGHDN, CDR2 FVKESK. V dropped 2 bases and J dropped 6; count of bases not matched to a gene: 4. The data originate from a study of radiotherapy plus CTLA-4 blockade in lung cancer. Overall study: Objective response was observed in roughly a sixth of patients, and disease control in just over 30%. General observations from the study: Reports identified early blood T cell clone dynamics, with interferon-beta, as the best response predictor. Peripheral blood showed expansion of tumor-derived TCR clones after radiotherapy and ipilimumab.

The specimen comprised peripheral blood, sampled from a patient treated with radiotherapy plus ipilimumab. J is TRBJ1-6 and V is TRBV14, with 7 positions matching TRBD1. This clonotype was sampled from a human donor with non-small cell lung cancer who had stable disease on radiotherapy plus ipilimumab. CDR3 region: CASSQRTGFNSPLHF. For the CDR3, the DNA is TGTGCCAGCAGCCAACGGACAGGTTTTAATTCACCCCTCCACTTT.